These T cell receptor beta chains were read from a single sample in a study of T cell changes during pregnancy in multiple sclerosis. Sequencing used immunoSEQ multiplex PCR; TCRdb keeps in-frame clones, though not all of them. The table has roughly 100,000 clones, just under 95% seen once. The sequenced sample was peripheral blood, obtained after pregnancy. These receptor sequences come from a female donor with multiple sclerosis, enrolled in a pregnancy study. The CDR3 runs from the conserved cysteine through the conserved F or W. D genes are given only for firm matches. For some rows the clone size is stated as once, few or many, or as a class when expanded; others skip it.

.	.	TRBV4-2	TRBJ1-1	CASSPPFSPNTEAFF	TGTGCCAGCAGCCCTCCCTTTAGTCCTAACACTGAAGCTTTCTTT
.	TRBD1	TRBV30	TRBJ1-3	CACPGWDRDRNTIYF	TGTGCCTGCCCTGGCTGGGACAGGGACCGAAACACCATATATTTT
.	TRBD1	TRBV27	TRBJ2-7	CASSLVGGSYEQYF	TGTGCCAGCAGTCTTGTAGGGGGCAGCTACGAGCAGTACTTC
.	.	TRBV5-1	TRBJ2-3	CASSPLNAGSTDTQYF	TGCGCCAGCAGTCCCCTTAACGCAGGGAGCACAGATACGCAGTATTTT
once	.	TRBV10-3	TRBJ1-4	CAISGGTTGNEKLFF	TGTGCCATCAGTGGTGGGACAACAGGAAATGAAAAACTGTTTTTT
.	TRBD2	TRBV11-1	TRBJ2-1	CASSFVGLAGGISYNEQFF	TGTGCCAGCAGCTTTGTAGGACTAGCGGGAGGGATCTCCTACAATGAGCAGTTCTTC
.	TRBD1	TRBV5-1	TRBJ2-7	CASKQGALGEQYF	TGCGCCAGCAAACAGGGGGCGCTTGGCGAGCAGTACTTC
.	.	TRBV18	TRBJ1-5	CASSMGVTNQPQHF	TGTGCCAGCTCGATGGGCGTAACCAATCAGCCCCAGCATTTT
.	.	TRBV7-6	TRBJ2-5	CASSFFTRANQETQYF	TGTGCCAGCAGCTTTTTTACCAGGGCCAACCAAGAGACCCAGTACTTC
.	TRBD2	TRBV6-1	TRBJ2-3	CASSSRGGPDTQYF	TGTGCCAGCAGCTCCCGGGGGGGGCCAGATACGCAGTATTTT
.	.	TRBV7-3	TRBJ2-1	CASSLLVSHNEQFF	TGTGCCAGCAGCTTACTTGTAAGCCACAATGAGCAGTTCTTC
.	.	TRBV7-2	TRBJ1-2	CASSLALPSGTNYGYTF	TGTGCCAGCAGCTTAGCGTTACCTTCAGGTACCAACTATGGCTACACCTTC
medium-sized	.	TRBV15	TRBJ1-1	CATSRGTQNTEAFF	TGTGCCACCAGCAGAGGGACACAGAACACTGAAGCTTTCTTT
.	TRBD1	TRBV5-4	TRBJ1-1	CAAERQGQAEAFF	TGTGCCGCGGAAAGACAGGGGCAGGCTGAAGCTTTCTTT
.	TRBD2	TRBV27	TRBJ2-1	CASTLAGGDTFNEQFF	TGTGCCAGCACCCTAGCGGGGGGAGATACATTCAATGAGCAGTTCTTC
.	.	TRBV4-2	TRBJ2-3	CASSQEGNRKDTQYF	TGTGCCAGCAGCCAAGAAGGTAACAGGAAAGATACGCAGTATTTT
.	.	TRBV28	TRBJ1-5	CASSFRQYSNQPQHF	TGTGCCAGCAGTTTCAGGCAGTATAGCAATCAGCCCCAGCATTTT
once	.	TRBV5-4	TRBJ2-7	CASSLDGYYEQYF	TGTGCCAGCAGCTTGGACGGTTACTACGAGCAGTACTTC
once	.	TRBV18	TRBJ1-2	CASSPLQSDYGYTF	TGTGCCAGCTCACCACTACAGTCGGACTATGGCTACACCTTC
.	TRBD1	TRBV18	TRBJ1-1	CASSPDGQAHPAFF	TGTGCCAGCTCACCGGATGGACAGGCCCATCCAGCTTTCTTT
.	TRBD1	TRBV27	TRBJ1-2	CASSRGRRNYGYTF	TGTGCCAGCTCAAGGGGGCGAAGGAACTATGGCTACACCTTC
.	TRBD1	TRBV5-4	TRBJ1-1	CASSLAGTGRTEAFF	TGTGCCAGCAGCTTGGCCGGGACAGGGCGGACTGAAGCTTTCTTT
once	TRBD1	TRBV5-6	TRBJ1-3	CASSWGDSRNTIYF	TGTGCCAGCAGCTGGGGGGACAGTCGAAACACCATATATTTT
.	TRBD1	TRBV5-4	TRBJ2-7	CASRSGTGRGGWAYEQYF	TGTGCCAGCAGATCCGGGACAGGGAGGGGGGGATGGGCCTACGAGCAGTACTTC
.	.	TRBV6-5	TRBJ1-1	CASSPIKQGAEAFF	TGTGCCAGCAGCCCCATTAAACAGGGCGCTGAAGCTTTCTTT
.	TRBD1	TRBV2	TRBJ1-5	CASSEEQGSQPQHF	TGTGCCAGCAGTGAAGAACAGGGGAGTCAGCCCCAGCATTTT
.	.	TRBV18	TRBJ1-3	CASSPGSGSGNTIYF	TGTGCCAGCTCACCAGGGTCGGGATCTGGAAACACCATATATTTT
.	.	TRBV27	TRBJ1-3	CASSFLPLSGNTIYF	TGTGCCAGCAGTTTCCTTCCCCTCTCTGGAAACACCATATATTTT
.	.	TRBV2	TRBJ1-2	CASSRGQPEGYTF	TGTGCCAGCAGCCGTGGGCAGCCCGAAGGCTACACCTTC
.	.	TRBV7-2	TRBJ1-1	CASSYRATEAFF	TGTGCCAGCAGCTACAGGGCCACTGAAGCTTTCTTT
.	.	TRBV30	TRBJ1-5	CAWSATRESGFSNQPQHF	TGTGCCTGGAGTGCAACCCGGGAGAGCGGCTTTAGCAATCAGCCCCAGCATTTT
.	TRBD1	TRBV27	TRBJ1-1	CATSRQGVPEAFF	TGTGCCACCTCAAGACAGGGGGTCCCTGAAGCTTTCTTT
.	.	TRBV5-1	TRBJ1-2	CASSNPRQQITPSNYGYTF	TGCGCCAGCAGCAATCCCCGACAGCAAATCACACCCTCTAACTATGGCTACACCTTC